Presented here are 3 T cell receptor beta chains from one specimen sequenced in a study of T cells in Graves' hyperthyroidism and ophthalmopathy. Amplification yielded TCR beta CDR3 regions, with RNA transcripts as the source. During a first-round RT-PCR of the TCR CDR3, the HTBI primer set was used. MiXCR was run by TCRdb on the multiplex PCR reads, yielding one entry per CDR3 protein. The sample holds about 760,000 distinct CDR3 sequences, about 35% seen once. Sequenced sample: blood. The source of these receptors is a woman in her thirties or forties with Graves' hyperthyroidism.

Ten or more counts support this clonotype. The CDR3: CASSYKLGYEQYF. In nucleotides, the CDR3 is TGTGCCAGCAGTTATAAACTGGGCTACGAGCAGTACTTC. The chain uses TRBV6-5 and TRBJ2-7; unclear D gene. This CDR3 has 13 amino acids. CDR1 is MNHEY and CDR2 is SVGAGI in the germline V gene. V lost 3 bases, J lost 3 bases, and 9 bases lay in between.

This clonotype was seen once. The rearrangement links TRBV10-2 to TRBJ1-5; a weak D match, TRBD1 (5 bases). The CDR3 is 15 residues long. Germline-derived CDR1 and CDR2 are WSHSY and SAAADI. Trimming cost V 6 bases and J 6 bases, with 18 bases left between them. This CDR3 reads CASRARAGGSQPQHF. The CDR3 DNA is TGCGCCAGCAGGGCCAGGGCCGGTGGGAGTCAGCCCCAGCATTTT.

This clonotype was picked up many times. The rearrangement links TRBV7-2 to TRBJ1-5, with no clear D. CDR1 and CDR2 (germline): SGHTA, FQGNSA. This CDR3 spans 13 amino acids. The V and J ends lost 6 bases and 6 bases respectively, with 12 bases between them. This CDR3 is CASRREYGQPQHF. CDR3 in DNA: TGTGCCAGCAGACGGGAATACGGTCAGCCCCAGCATTTT.